This TCR beta chain originates from a study of CD8+CD57+ T cells in acquired aplastic anemia. Across the whole study: Roughly 3.2 ug was the average amount of DNA from sorted CD4+ and CD8+ cells. In CD4+ cells, healthy donors produced an average of around 9.9 million reads. Study results and limitations: Statistical testing detected no significant gap in CD8+ Simpson's diversity between patients and controls. Overlapping CD8+ CDR3 repertoires of patients and controls contained some 27 shared sequences.

TCR beta VDJ and CDR3 profiles were obtained from a genomic DNA template. TCRdb reprocessed the reads via MiXCR and lists one record per CDR3 protein. The sample has about 130,000 distinct CDR3 sequences; 48% are singletons. Of note for this clonotype: Its matching antigen is unknown.

In germline, CDR1 is SGHRS, CDR2 YFSETQ. Trimming removed 4 bases from V and 5 bases from J, with 10 bases in between. CDR3 length: 13 residues. The sample was sorted CD4+, CD8+, or CD8+CD57+ T cells (not recorded which) from PBMCs. The genes are TRBV5-1 and TRBJ2-1; possible D gene TRBD1, 5 bases. This clonotype originated in a human donor in good health, serving as a control. CDR3 sequence reads: CASSPRTHNEQFF. The CDR3, as DNA: TGCGCCAGCAGCCCCCGGACACACAATGAGCAGTTCTTC.